The sequence of this TCR beta chain was determined in a study of CD8+ T cells in alopecia areata. The treatment: oral pan-JAK inhibitor, 5-10 mg twice daily. Lesional scalp punch biopsies and peripheral blood came from alopecia areata patients. V lost 4 bases to trimming and J lost 3 bases; unmatched junction nucleotides: 11. The CDR3 has 18 amino acids. Germline CDR1 SGHRS, CDR2 YFSETQ. As the sequencing template, cDNA was produced by extracting RNA and reverse transcribing it. Sequencing used immunoSEQ multiplex PCR; TCRdb keeps in-frame clones, though not all of them. The sample has approximately 110,000 clones, 50% to 65% seen once.

The clonotype originates from a human donor with alopecia areata. The chain uses TRBV5-1 and TRBJ2-3; 13 bases are shared with TRBD2. Sequenced here: CD4+ T cells sorted from blood, sampled at week 24, from a patient treated with tofacitinib. Written as DNA, the CDR3 is TGCGCCAGCAGCCTTACTAGCGGGGGGGCCGTTAAGACAGATACGCAGTATTTT. Translated, it gives CASSLTSGGAVKTDTQYF.